Listed below are T cell receptor beta chains from one sample, sequenced in a study of PD-L1 blockade in urothelial cancer. Libraries were prepared by immunoSEQ multiplex PCR; TCRdb keeps only in-frame clonotypes and omits some of them. The table records 85,000 to 130,000 clones, about 90% of them present only once. Source: PBMCs, taken around atezolizumab (anti-PD-L1) treatment. The source is a woman of 80 years or more with urothelial cancer. Each CDR3 is given with its conserved first and last residue. A D gene is named only where the DNA matches it firmly. Only part of the rows carry a size: once, few, many, or a class if the clone is expanded.

J gene | D gene | clone size | V gene | CDR3 protein | CDR3 DNA
TRBJ2-1 | . | once | TRBV19 | CASTDRGIYNEQFF | TGTGCCAGTACAGATCGAGGTATTTACAATGAGCAGTTCTTC
TRBJ2-2 | TRBD2 | . | TRBV4-1 | CASSQEGTSGAGELFF | TGCGCCAGCAGCCAAGAGGGGACTAGCGGGGCCGGGGAGCTGTTTTTT
TRBJ1-4 | . | . | TRBV5-1 | CASSQDSNEKLFF | TGCGCCAGCAGCCAAGACAGTAATGAAAAACTGTTTTTT
TRBJ2-7 | TRBD2 | . | TRBV7-8 | CASSLGPGRGLMGEQYF | TGTGCCAGCAGCCTCGGCCCCGGGAGGGGCTTGATGGGCGAGCAGTACTTC
TRBJ2-5 | . | . | TRBV4-2 | CASSPLFRGTQETQYF | TGTGCCAGCAGCCCGCTATTTAGGGGGACCCAAGAGACCCAGTACTTC
TRBJ2-5 | . | once | TRBV6-1 | CATERPGGETQYF | TGTGCCACGGAGCGGCCAGGAGGAGAGACCCAGTACTTC
TRBJ1-2 | TRBD1 | . | TRBV29-1 | CSVRGQGNYGYTF | TGCAGCGTACGAGGACAGGGAAACTATGGCTACACCTTC
TRBJ1-2 | . | . | TRBV2 | CASSDVPVTNYGYTF | TGTGCCAGCAGTGATGTCCCAGTTACAAACTATGGCTACACCTTC
TRBJ1-2 | . | . | TRBV12-5 | CASGLVVGHARGYTF | TGTGCTAGTGGTTTGGTAGTGGGACACGCCCGGGGCTACACCTTC
TRBJ2-3 | TRBD2 | . | TRBV9 | CASSHGTSGVTSTDTQYF | TGTGCCAGCAGCCACGGGACTAGCGGGGTCACTAGCACAGATACGCAGTATTTT
TRBJ2-3 | . | . | TRBV5-1 | CASSLAQSTDTQYF | TGCGCCAGCAGCCTAGCGCAGAGCACAGATACGCAGTATTTT
TRBJ2-5 | . | . | TRBV5-4 | CASSFLRSSTDETQYF | TGTGCCAGCAGCTTTCTGCGGTCGTCAACCGACGAGACCCAGTACTTC
TRBJ1-2 | TRBD1 | . | TRBV6-1 | CASSGGQGDYGYTF | TGTGCCAGCAGTGGGGGACAGGGTGACTATGGCTACACCTTC